A selection of T cell receptor beta chains follows, all from one sample in a study of cytomegalovirus exposure and HLA in healthy donors. The method was immunoSEQ multiplex PCR; TCRdb's version includes in-frame clones alone and lacks a portion of them. The table shows some 98,000 clones, with about 81% occurring only once. Sequenced material: PBMCs. The receptors come from a man aged 40-49 years in good health and CMV-seronegative. Each CDR3 is given with its conserved first and last residue. A D gene is named only where the DNA matches it firmly. Not all rows give a size; the values are once, few, many and, for expanded clones, a class.

J gene	CDR3 length	V gene	D gene	clone size	CDR3 DNA	CDR3 protein
TRBJ1-2	13	TRBV7-9	TRBD1	-	TGTGCCAGCAGCCTTGGACAGGTCGAGGGCTACACCTTC	CASSLGQVEGYTF
TRBJ1-2	16	TRBV4-1	TRBD1	few	TGCGCCAGCAGCCAAGACGCCCCAGACAGGGGTGATGGCTACACCTTC	CASSQDAPDRGDGYTF
TRBJ1-1	18	TRBV4-2	-	-	TGTGCCAGCAGCCAAGAAGGTTCTTTGGCTGGGCGGAACACTGAAGCTTTCTTT	CASSQEGSLAGRNTEAFF
TRBJ2-7	14	TRBV18	-	-	TGTGCCAGCTCAATCCTCCCCTCCTCCTACGAGCAGTACTTC	CASSILPSSYEQYF
TRBJ1-2	15	TRBV5-4	TRBD1	-	TGTGCCAGCAGCCCTGGGACAGGGTCTAACTATGGCTACACCTTC	CASSPGTGSNYGYTF
TRBJ2-1	12	TRBV27	-	once	TGTGCCAGCAGTTTCTATCGCGATGAGCAGTTCTTC	CASSFYRDEQFF
TRBJ2-5	15	TRBV6-6	TRBD2	-	TGTGCCAGCAGTTACTCGGCGGGGGGGCAGGGGACCCAGTACTTC	CASSYSAGGQGTQYF
TRBJ2-5	14	TRBV19	TRBD2	-	TGTACCAGTAGTATTAGCGGGGGGAAAGGAACCCAGTACTTC	CTSSISGGKGTQYF
TRBJ2-4	19	TRBV5-8	-	-	TGTGCCAGCAGCCAACCGGCACAGGGACTACCGGGGTTGCTAAACATTCAGTACTTC	CASSQPAQGLPGLLNIQYF
TRBJ2-7	17	TRBV7-8	TRBD1	-	TGTGCCAGCAGCTTACGACCTTTGGGACAGGGGACCGGGGAGCAGTACTTC	CASSLRPLGQGTGEQYF
TRBJ1-5	15	TRBV27	-	-	TGTGCCAGCAGTAAGAGGGCAGACCTCAATCAGCCCCAGCATTTT	CASSKRADLNQPQHF
TRBJ2-2	14	TRBV7-9	-	-	TGTGCCAGCAGCTTTTCCCCCGACACCGGGGAGCTGTTTTTT	CASSFSPDTGELFF
TRBJ2-5	14	TRBV30	-	-	TGTGCCTGGAGGATGGACTGGACGCCCAAGACCCAGTACTTC	CAWRMDWTPKTQYF
TRBJ1-4	16	TRBV4-1	TRBD1	-	TGCGCCAGCAGCCAACAGTCAGGGGGGCTGGATGAAAAACTGTTTTTT	CASSQQSGGLDEKLFF
TRBJ2-3	16	TRBV6-6	-	-	TGTGCCAGCAGTTACGGGGGCAGGTCTAGCACAGATACGCAGTATTTT	CASSYGGRSSTDTQYF
TRBJ2-7	13	TRBV6-1	-	-	TGTGCCAGCAGTCAATCCTACTCCTACGAGCAGTACTTC	CASSQSYSYEQYF
TRBJ1-1	15	TRBV4-3	-	-	TGCGCCAGCAGCCAAGATCTTTCTGGGGGGACTGAAGCTTTCTTT	CASSQDLSGGTEAFF
TRBJ1-5	13	TRBV7-6	-	-	TGTGCCAGCAGCAGAGATGACAGTCAGCCCCAGCATTTT	CASSRDDSQPQHF
TRBJ2-1	15	TRBV7-9	TRBD2	-	TGTGCCAGCAGCCGTAGCGGGGGGGCGCTCCATGAGCAGTTCTTC	CASSRSGGALHEQFF
TRBJ2-5	15	TRBV7-9	TRBD2	-	TGTGCCAGCAGCCAGGAACTAGCGGGGTGGGAGACCCAGTACTTC	CASSQELAGWETQYF
TRBJ2-5	12	TRBV18	-	-	TGTGCCAGCTCCCGTCCCTTCGAGACCCAGTACTTC	CASSRPFETQYF
TRBJ2-1	15	TRBV30	TRBD1	few	TGTGCCTGGAAGTCTGGGACAGTAGTCTACAATGAGCAGTTCTTC	CAWKSGTVVYNEQFF
TRBJ1-4	16	TRBV11-2	-	-	TGTGCCAGCAGCTTAGGAGACCTAGCAACTAATGAAAAACTGTTTTTT	CASSLGDLATNEKLFF
TRBJ2-5	11	TRBV27	-	-	TGTGCCACCCGAGGAGGGGAGACCCAGTACTTC	CATRGGETQYF
TRBJ1-4	15	TRBV18	-	-	TGTGCCAGCTCACCGGGGGGGTCAACTAATGAAAAACTGTTTTTT	CASSPGGSTNEKLFF
TRBJ1-2	14	TRBV5-4	-	-	TGTGCCAGCAGCTTGGCCGGGGAGGGCTATGGCTACACCTTC	CASSLAGEGYGYTF
TRBJ1-6	16	TRBV18	-	-	TGTGCCAGCTCACCACGGGGCTCTCCCTCCAATTCACCCCTCCACTTT	CASSPRGSPSNSPLHF
TRBJ1-2	15	TRBV12-5	TRBD1	-	TGTGCTAGTTCCGCCGGGACAGGGAACCTCTATGGCTACACCTTC	CASSAGTGNLYGYTF
TRBJ2-5	15	TRBV7-2	-	-	TGTGCCAGCAGCTTAGGGCTTGGGGCCCGAGAGACCCAGTACTTC	CASSLGLGARETQYF
TRBJ2-7	13	TRBV5-1	-	-	TGCGCCAGCAGCTTGGAAGGGGGTGTCGAGCAGTACTTC	CASSLEGGVEQYF
TRBJ1-1	14	TRBV5-1	TRBD1	-	TGCGCCAGCAGGGGAGGACAGGGTAACACTGAAGCTTTCTTT	CASRGGQGNTEAFF